This T cell receptor (beta chain) was identified in a study of early T cells in non-severe SARS-CoV-2 infection. Study-wide context: Chains from this unsorted whole-blood bulk RNA could not be paired.

V was clipped by 5 bases and J by 2 bases; unmatched bases: 10. The CDR3 loop spans 17 amino acids. Germline CDR1 and CDR2: SGHAT and FQDESV (reference sequence). TCRdb re-derived calls from the 5' RACE reads in MiXCR, one entry per CDR3 protein. Among around 61,000 distinct CDR3 sequences listed, 10% to 13% were seen once. The origin of this receptor is an adult who was a healthcare worker with PCR-confirmed SARS-CoV-2 infection or an uninfected control (not recorded which). V is TRBV11-1 and J is TRBJ2-3; 10 positions agree with TRBD1. The material sequenced was whole blood. The CDR3 DNA is TGTGCCAGCAGCGGACGGACAGGGGGGAAGAACACAGATACGCAGTATTTT. Protein: CASSGRTGGKNTDTQYF.